A selection of T cell receptor beta chains follows, all from one sample in a study of a mutant IDH1 vaccine in newly diagnosed glioma. Their antigens are not known. Assay used: immunoSEQ multiplex PCR; TCRdb lists only in-frame clones, some missing. The table lists about 43,000 clones, 65% to 85% of them singletons, with around 2.4% in the top ten. This specimen was PBMCs, taken from a glioma patient whose treatment included an IDH1 peptide vaccine. Receptors were obtained from a woman younger than 35 with glioma. Some clones in this sample may be carry-over from other donors' samples. CDR3s include the opening cysteine and the closing phenylalanine or tryptophan. The order of the fields is clone size, J gene, V gene, D gene, CDR3 protein, CDR3 DNA. The D gene is left open where the match is weak. Rows may omit the clone size; those that give it use once, few, many or a size class.

clone_size: -; j_call: TRBJ1-6; v_call: TRBV7-9; d_call: -; cdr3_aa: CASSFPGPGSSPLHF; cdr3_nt: TGTGCCAGCAGCTTTCCTGGACCTGGGAGTTCACCCCTCCACTTT
clone_size: -; j_call: TRBJ2-5; v_call: TRBV25-1; d_call: TRBD1; cdr3_aa: CASSHNLPGQERETQYF; cdr3_nt: TGTGCCAGCAGTCACAATTTACCGGGACAGGAGAGGGAGACCCAGTACTTC
clone_size: -; j_call: TRBJ2-7; v_call: TRBV6-1; d_call: TRBD1; cdr3_aa: CASSEQGAGEQYF; cdr3_nt: TGTGCCAGCTCCGAGCAGGGGGCTGGCGAGCAGTACTTC
clone_size: few; j_call: TRBJ1-1; v_call: TRBV5-1; d_call: -; cdr3_aa: CASSRDTQNTEAFF; cdr3_nt: TGCGCCAGCAGCCGGGACACCCAGAACACTGAAGCTTTCTTT
clone_size: -; j_call: TRBJ1-2; v_call: TRBV13; d_call: -; cdr3_aa: CASSFRGRIDYGYTF; cdr3_nt: TGTGCCAGCAGCTTTCGGGGGCGGATAGACTATGGCTACACCTTC
clone_size: -; j_call: TRBJ1-2; v_call: TRBV4-1; d_call: -; cdr3_aa: CASSQEPGALGYTF; cdr3_nt: TGCGCCAGCAGCCAAGAGCCGGGGGCGCTTGGCTACACCTTC
clone_size: -; j_call: TRBJ1-5; v_call: TRBV5-5; d_call: -; cdr3_aa: CASSLSGPGAMSNQPQHF; cdr3_nt: TGTGCCAGCAGCTTGTCCGGCCCGGGGGCGATGAGCAATCAGCCCCAGCATTTT
clone_size: -; j_call: TRBJ2-3; v_call: TRBV11-3; d_call: -; cdr3_aa: CASSSNGGTDTQYF; cdr3_nt: TGTGCCAGCAGTTCTAACGGGGGCACAGATACGCAGTATTTT
clone_size: -; j_call: TRBJ1-1; v_call: TRBV30; d_call: -; cdr3_aa: CAWSGDPPGTNTEAFF; cdr3_nt: TGTGCCTGGAGTGGGGACCCTCCGGGGACGAACACTGAAGCTTTCTTT
clone_size: -; j_call: TRBJ2-7; v_call: TRBV19; d_call: TRBD1; cdr3_aa: CASSPGTGIYEQYF; cdr3_nt: TGTGCCAGTAGTCCTGGGACAGGGATATACGAGCAGTACTTC
clone_size: -; j_call: TRBJ2-7; v_call: TRBV2; d_call: TRBD2; cdr3_aa: CASTLAGGRYEQYF; cdr3_nt: TGTGCCAGCACTCTAGCGGGGGGGCGGTACGAGCAGTACTTC
clone_size: -; j_call: TRBJ2-1; v_call: TRBV19; d_call: TRBD2; cdr3_aa: CASSIAGGLSEQFF; cdr3_nt: TGTGCCAGTAGTATCGCGGGGGGGCTGAGTGAGCAGTTCTTC
clone_size: once; j_call: TRBJ1-4; v_call: TRBV5-1; d_call: -; cdr3_aa: CASSLDRFNEKLFF; cdr3_nt: TGCGCCAGCAGCTTGGACAGATTTAATGAAAAACTGTTTTTT
clone_size: -; j_call: TRBJ1-2; v_call: TRBV19; d_call: -; cdr3_aa: CASSISSGEYVGYTF; cdr3_nt: TGTGCCAGTAGTATATCATCTGGGGAATATGTTGGCTACACCTTC
clone_size: -; j_call: TRBJ2-1; v_call: TRBV19; d_call: TRBD2; cdr3_aa: CASSIRSSGRYINEQFF; cdr3_nt: TGTGCCAGTAGTATTCGGTCTAGCGGGAGGTATATTAATGAGCAGTTCTTC
clone_size: -; j_call: TRBJ2-7; v_call: TRBV29-1; d_call: -; cdr3_aa: CSGRISYEQYF; cdr3_nt: TGCAGCGGACGTATCTCCTACGAGCAGTACTTC
clone_size: -; j_call: TRBJ1-4; v_call: TRBV4-1; d_call: -; cdr3_aa: CASSQDRSSQATNEKLFF; cdr3_nt: TGCGCCAGCAGCCAAGATCGATCCAGTCAGGCAACTAATGAAAAACTGTTTTTT
clone_size: once; j_call: TRBJ1-4; v_call: TRBV7-9; d_call: -; cdr3_aa: CASSGGPRDIATNEKLFF; cdr3_nt: TGTGCCAGCAGCGGCGGACCTAGGGATATAGCAACTAATGAAAAACTGTTTTTT
clone_size: -; j_call: TRBJ2-7; v_call: TRBV7-9; d_call: TRBD1; cdr3_aa: CASSSASDRATSPYEQYF; cdr3_nt: TGTGCCAGCAGCTCTGCCTCCGACAGGGCCACCTCCCCCTACGAGCAGTACTTC
clone_size: once; j_call: TRBJ1-5; v_call: TRBV12-5; d_call: -; cdr3_aa: CASGLGGPNQPQHF; cdr3_nt: TGTGCTAGTGGTTTGGGGGGACCCAATCAGCCCCAGCATTTT
clone_size: few; j_call: TRBJ2-2; v_call: TRBV27; d_call: TRBD1; cdr3_aa: CASSYGQARSGELFF; cdr3_nt: TGTGCCAGCAGTTATGGACAGGCGAGGTCCGGGGAGCTGTTTTTT
clone_size: -; j_call: TRBJ2-3; v_call: TRBV4-1; d_call: TRBD2; cdr3_aa: CASSHPGRGRTDTQYF; cdr3_nt: TGCGCCAGCAGCCACCCTGGGAGGGGACGCACAGATACGCAGTATTTT
clone_size: -; j_call: TRBJ1-5; v_call: TRBV7-9; d_call: TRBD1; cdr3_aa: CASSLVLTGGNSNQPQHF; cdr3_nt: TGTGCCAGCAGCTTAGTTTTGACAGGGGGAAATAGCAATCAGCCCCAGCATTTT
clone_size: -; j_call: TRBJ1-2; v_call: TRBV5-1; d_call: TRBD1; cdr3_aa: CASSWDRDYGYTF; cdr3_nt: TGCGCCAGCAGCTGGGACAGGGACTATGGCTACACCTTC
clone_size: -; j_call: TRBJ1-1; v_call: TRBV29-1; d_call: TRBD1; cdr3_aa: CSVWTGSGNTEAFF; cdr3_nt: TGCAGCGTGTGGACAGGGTCGGGGAACACTGAAGCTTTCTTT
clone_size: -; j_call: TRBJ2-5; v_call: TRBV29-1; d_call: TRBD1; cdr3_aa: CSVEDQEAIRTGGQETQYF; cdr3_nt: TGCAGCGTTGAAGATCAGGAGGCGATTAGGACAGGGGGACAGGAGACCCAGTACTTC
clone_size: once; j_call: TRBJ1-5; v_call: TRBV30; d_call: -; cdr3_aa: CAWSARRNQPQHF; cdr3_nt: TGTGCCTGGAGTGCCCGGCGAAATCAGCCCCAGCATTTT
clone_size: -; j_call: TRBJ2-7; v_call: TRBV4-2; d_call: -; cdr3_aa: CASSHPGASYEQYF; cdr3_nt: TGTGCCAGCAGCCACCCCGGGGCGTCCTACGAGCAGTACTTC
clone_size: -; j_call: TRBJ2-2; v_call: TRBV9; d_call: -; cdr3_aa: CASTARLGTGELFF; cdr3_nt: TGTGCCAGCACCGCCAGATTGGGCACCGGGGAGCTGTTTTTT
clone_size: -; j_call: TRBJ2-7; v_call: TRBV6-1; d_call: -; cdr3_aa: CASSEWDGGTYEQYF; cdr3_nt: TGTGCCAGCAGTGAATGGGACGGTGGAACCTACGAGCAGTACTTC
clone_size: -; j_call: TRBJ2-5; v_call: TRBV7-6; d_call: TRBD2; cdr3_aa: CASSDGKGGETQYF; cdr3_nt: TGTGCCAGCAGCGACGGAAAGGGAGGGGAGACCCAGTACTTC
clone_size: -; j_call: TRBJ1-3; v_call: TRBV9; d_call: TRBD1; cdr3_aa: CASSSRDRSTGTIYF; cdr3_nt: TGTGCCAGCAGCTCCCGGGACAGATCTACGGGGACCATATATTTT
clone_size: -; j_call: TRBJ2-1; v_call: TRBV5-4; d_call: TRBD2; cdr3_aa: CASSLFSLAGFNEQFF; cdr3_nt: TGTGCCAGCAGCTTGTTCAGCCTAGCGGGGTTCAATGAGCAGTTCTTC
clone_size: -; j_call: TRBJ2-2; v_call: TRBV5-1; d_call: TRBD2; cdr3_aa: CASSQTSSGRLNTGELFF; cdr3_nt: TGCGCCAGCAGCCAAACCTCTAGCGGGAGGTTAAACACCGGGGAGCTGTTTTTT
clone_size: few; j_call: TRBJ2-7; v_call: TRBV11-2; d_call: -; cdr3_aa: CASSLGAYEQYF; cdr3_nt: TGTGCCAGCAGCTTAGGGGCTTACGAGCAGTACTTC
clone_size: -; j_call: TRBJ1-2; v_call: TRBV18; d_call: -; cdr3_aa: CASSPPVHSPNYGYTF; cdr3_nt: TGTGCCAGCTCACCACCGGTCCATTCCCCGAACTATGGCTACACCTTC
clone_size: -; j_call: TRBJ1-1; v_call: TRBV30; d_call: -; cdr3_aa: CAWSFTGKNTEAFF; cdr3_nt: TGTGCCTGGAGCTTCACAGGAAAGAACACTGAAGCTTTCTTT
clone_size: -; j_call: TRBJ2-5; v_call: TRBV9; d_call: TRBD1; cdr3_aa: CASSITGEETQYF; cdr3_nt: TGTGCCAGCAGCATCACAGGGGAAGAGACCCAGTACTTC
clone_size: -; j_call: TRBJ2-2; v_call: TRBV5-1; d_call: -; cdr3_aa: CASSSPGDTGELFF; cdr3_nt: TGCGCCAGCAGCTCCCCGGGGGACACCGGGGAGCTGTTTTTT
clone_size: -; j_call: TRBJ2-5; v_call: TRBV5-1; d_call: TRBD1; cdr3_aa: CASTTGGPYDETQYF; cdr3_nt: TGCGCCAGCACGACAGGGGGGCCCTACGACGAGACCCAGTACTTC
clone_size: -; j_call: TRBJ1-3; v_call: TRBV29-1; d_call: -; cdr3_aa: CSVETGGSGNTIYF; cdr3_nt: TGCAGCGTTGAGACGGGGGGTTCTGGAAACACCATATATTTT
clone_size: -; j_call: TRBJ1-1; v_call: TRBV29-1; d_call: -; cdr3_aa: CSVEDRQGYFTEAFF; cdr3_nt: TGCAGCGTTGAAGATCGGCAGGGGTACTTTACTGAAGCTTTCTTT
clone_size: -; j_call: TRBJ1-5; v_call: TRBV27; d_call: TRBD1; cdr3_aa: CASSHRGGNQPQHF; cdr3_nt: TGTGCCAGCAGCCACAGGGGTGGGAATCAGCCCCAGCATTTT
clone_size: -; j_call: TRBJ2-2; v_call: TRBV7-8; d_call: -; cdr3_aa: CASSLVGGSNTGELFF; cdr3_nt: TGTGCCAGCAGCTTAGTAGGCGGCTCGAACACCGGGGAGCTGTTTTTT
clone_size: -; j_call: TRBJ2-7; v_call: TRBV2; d_call: TRBD2; cdr3_aa: CARERLAGAYEQYF; cdr3_nt: TGTGCCAGGGAACGACTAGCGGGAGCGTACGAGCAGTACTTC
clone_size: -; j_call: TRBJ2-7; v_call: TRBV11-2; d_call: TRBD1; cdr3_aa: CASSLTGASEQYF; cdr3_nt: TGTGCCAGCAGCTTGACAGGGGCCAGCGAGCAGTACTTC
clone_size: -; j_call: TRBJ2-5; v_call: TRBV5-1; d_call: -; cdr3_aa: CASSLYETQYF; cdr3_nt: TGCGCCAGCAGCTTGTACGAGACCCAGTACTTC
clone_size: once; j_call: TRBJ2-7; v_call: TRBV9; d_call: -; cdr3_aa: CASSVAGEGYEQYF; cdr3_nt: TGTGCCAGCAGCGTAGCAGGGGAAGGTTACGAGCAGTACTTC
clone_size: -; j_call: TRBJ1-1; v_call: TRBV30; d_call: -; cdr3_aa: CAWYFGMNTEAFF; cdr3_nt: TGTGCCTGGTACTTCGGGATGAACACTGAAGCTTTCTTT
clone_size: -; j_call: TRBJ1-2; v_call: TRBV21-1; d_call: -; cdr3_aa: CASSIHRVGLNGYTF; cdr3_nt: TGTGCCAGCAGCATACACAGGGTTGGTCTCAATGGCTACACCTTC
clone_size: -; j_call: TRBJ2-3; v_call: TRBV4-1; d_call: TRBD2; cdr3_aa: CASSQVAGGPDTQYF; cdr3_nt: TGCGCCAGCAGCCAAGTAGCGGGGGGGCCAGATACGCAGTATTTT